The next 16 T cell receptor beta chains were all read from a single sample in a study of T cells after yellow fever vaccination. MiXCR, run by TCRdb on the 5' RACE reads, gives a single entry per CDR3 protein. The top ten hold roughly a fifth of the sample, which has around 320,000 distinct CDR3 sequences, 3.5% to 4.5% seen once. Sequencing was performed on PBMCs, taken 15 days after the yellow fever booster vaccination. These receptors were obtained from a man between 18 and 35 years old who received the YFV17D yellow fever vaccine.

A few counts support this clonotype. The chain combines TRBV28 with TRBJ1-1; D may be TRBD1 (6 bases). The CDR3 is made up of 15 amino acids. V dropped 6 bases and J dropped 3 bases, with 17 bases sitting between them. Germline lookup yields CDR1 MDHEN and CDR2 SYDVKM. The CDR3, as DNA: TGTGCCAGCAGCCCATTCAGGGGTAGTTACACTGAAGCTTTCTTT. This encodes CASSPFRGSYTEAFF.

V gene TRBV11-2 combines with J gene TRBJ2-1; TRBD1 might be the D (5 bases). The CDR3 consists of 17 residues. V was clipped by 2 bases and J by 2 bases, with 16 bases between them. The germline CDR1 and CDR2 sequences are SGHAT and FQNNGV. The CDR3 DNA is TGTGCCAGCAGCTTAAGGGGTCTCCGAGGAGCCTACAATGAGCAGTTCTTC. Its translation is CASSLRGLRGAYNEQFF.

J is TRBJ1-1 and V is TRBV3-1; unclear D gene. Between the trimmed V and J ends, which lost 1 base and 3 bases, there was a span of 6 bases. This CDR3 comprises 13 residues. The germline CDR1 and CDR2 sequences are LGHDT and YNNKEL (reference sequence). CDR3 in amino acids: CASSQGRHTEAFF. CDR3 in DNA: TGTGCCAGCAGCCAAGGCAGGCACACTGAAGCTTTCTTT.

This clonotype was seen repeatedly, ten times or more. The chain couples TRBV6-6 to TRBJ2-1, with a possible D match to TRBD2 (5 bases). V lost 0 bases and J lost 4, with 7 bases in between. From germline, CDR1 is MNHNY and CDR2 SVGAGI (reference sequence). This CDR3 has 14 residues. The CDR3 coding sequence is TGTGCCAGCAGTTACTCGACTAATTACAATGAGCAGTTCTTC. It translates to CASSYSTNYNEQFF.

The chain has TRBV7-2 and TRBJ1-5, with D perhaps matching TRBD1 (6 bases). Per germline, CDR1 SGHTA and CDR2 FQGNSA. Trimming left V 6 bases short and J 5 bases short, with 14 bases between. CDR3 size: 14 residues. The CDR3 sequence: CASSAGTLHQPQHF. DNA of the CDR3: TGTGCCAGCAGTGCCGGGACATTACATCAGCCCCAGCATTTT.

This clonotype appeared a few times. The chain carries TRBV28 and TRBJ2-1, with D maybe TRBD1 (6 bases). V lost 7 bases and J 4 bases, leaving 20 bases between the germline ends. Germline CDR1 and CDR2: MDHEN and SYDVKM. The CDR3 runs 16 residues. DNA for the CDR3: TGTGCCAGCACCTCGAAGGTGGGGACAAGATACAATGAGCAGTTCTTC. Amino acid sequence: CASTSKVGTRYNEQFF.

This chain uses TRBV4-1 with TRBJ2-2; possible D gene TRBD2, 5 bases. The germline V gene encodes CDR1 MGHRA and CDR2 YSYEKL. This CDR3 comprises 15 residues. Trimming stripped 3 bases from V and 4 bases from J, with 12 bases between. DNA for the CDR3: TGCGCCAGCAGCCAGAGGGAAGACACCACCGGGGAGCTGTTTTTT. Its translation: CASSQREDTTGELFF.

A few counts support this clonotype. V usage is TRBV7-9 and J usage is TRBJ1-2; D is uncertain. CDR1 and CDR2 (germline): SEHNR, FQNEAQ (reference sequence). The V end was cut by 1 base, the J end by 8 bases, with 14 bases between. The CDR3 is 14 residues long. This CDR3 reads CASSLGISERGYTF. As DNA, the CDR3 is TGTGCCAGCAGCTTAGGGATCTCAGAGCGGGGCTACACCTTC.

This clonotype turned up a few times. This chain uses TRBV20-1 with TRBJ1-2, with 9 positions matching TRBD1. CDR3 length: 15 amino acids. Germline CDR1 DFQATT, CDR2 SNEGSKA (reference sequence). The V and J ends lost 2 bases and 5 bases, in that order; junction bases with no gene match: 9. The CDR3 DNA reads TGCAGTGCTAGAACCCCACAGGGGGCGGTTTATGGCTACACCTTC. Translation gives CSARTPQGAVYGYTF.

This clonotype was counted only a few times. This rearrangement joins TRBV24-1 to TRBJ2-2; no clear D gene. The CDR3 has 15 amino acids. V was cut by 7 bases and J by 5 bases, with 16 bases left in between. Looked up from germline, CDR1 is KGHDR and CDR2 is SFDVKD. CDR3 nucleotides: TGTGCCACCAGCCGACCCCTCCCGGAGACCGGGGAGCTGTTTTTT. Translated, it gives CATSRPLPETGELFF.

A few counts support this clonotype. This rearrangement joins TRBV6-5 to TRBJ1-1, with D possibly being TRBD1 (5 bases). The CDR3 has 17 residues. Germline V gene lookup returns CDR1 MNHEY and CDR2 SVGAGI. Between the trimmed V and J ends, which lost 5 bases and 4 bases, there was a span of 23 bases. CDR3 sequence (DNA): TGTGCCAGCAGTAACCTGGCGGGGGGTCGGGAGGGCACTGAAGCTTTCTTT. It is translated as CASSNLAGGREGTEAFF.

V usage is TRBV7-6 and J usage is TRBJ1-5; 7 bases fit TRBD1. The length of the CDR3 is 15 residues. J was trimmed by 7 bases and V by 3 bases; bases with no gene match: 9. Per the germline V gene, CDR1 is SGHVS and CDR2 is FNYEAQ. The CDR3 spells CASSLRQGQLQPQHF. The DNA for the CDR3 is TGTGCCAGCAGCTTGAGACAGGGTCAGCTCCAGCCCCAGCATTTT.

V is TRBV19 and J is TRBJ2-1; 8 bases align to TRBD2. Trimming took 2 bases from V and 6 from J; bases not matched to a gene: 3. The CDR3 is 14 residues long. Germline V CDR1 and CDR2: LNHDA, SQIVND (reference sequence). This CDR3 is CASSITGGLNEQFF. The CDR3 DNA sequence: TGTGCCAGTAGTATAACGGGGGGGCTCAATGAGCAGTTCTTC.

This clonotype was observed at least ten times. This rearrangement joins TRBV28 to TRBJ1-5; D is undetermined. Germline V gene data show CDR1 as MDHEN and CDR2 as SYDVKM. The CDR3 consists of 11 residues. Between the trimmed V and J ends, which lost 2 bases and 6 bases, there was a span of 2 bases. The CDR3 loop reads CASSLGQPQHF. CDR3 sequence (DNA): TGTGCCAGCAGTTTAGGTCAGCCCCAGCATTTT.

This clonotype has ten or more counts. V is TRBV10-2 and J is TRBJ2-3; D remains ambiguous. This CDR3 comprises 13 residues. Germline CDR1 and CDR2: WSHSY and SAAADI. Trimming cost V 6 bases and J 2 bases, with 9 bases left between them. CDR3 bases: TGCGCCAGCAGGGTGCTCAACACAGATACGCAGTATTTT. Translated, it gives CASRVLNTDTQYF.

The rearrangement uses TRBV7-6 and TRBJ2-1; D is ambiguous. Germline CDR1 reads SGHVS; CDR2 reads FNYEAQ. The CDR3 has 15 amino acids. Trimming left V 5 bases short and J 6 bases short, with 17 bases between. CDR3 sequence reads: CASSLMGTYLNEQFF. In nucleotides, the CDR3 is TGTGCCAGCAGCCTCATGGGAACCTACCTCAATGAGCAGTTCTTC. The full variable domain, its missing parts supplied by reference TRBV7-6 and TRBJ2-1, is GAGVSQSPRYKVTKRGQDVALRCDPISGHVSLYWYRQALGQGPEFLTYFNYEAQQDKSGLPNDRFSAERPEGSISTLTIQRTEQRDSAMYRCASSLMGTYLNEQFFGPGTRLTVL.